The clone carrying this T cell receptor beta chain was observed at least ten times. Genomic DNA provided the template from which TCR beta VDJ and CDR3 profiles were obtained. MiXCR, applied by TCRdb to the reads, yields one record per CDR3 protein. The table shows 190,000 or so distinct CDR3 sequences, with around 63% occurring only once. This specimen comes from a study of CD8+CD57+ T cells in acquired aplastic anemia. CDR3 size: 13 residues. With 5 bases removed from V and 4 bases from J, the gap between germline ends came to 11 bases. Germline CDR1 MNHEY, CDR2 SVGAGI. The chain combines TRBV6-5 with TRBJ1-1; D is possibly TRBD1 (6 bases). Sequencing was carried out using sorted CD4+, CD8+, or CD8+CD57+ T cells (not recorded which) from PBMCs. This receptor was obtained from a human donor in good health. CDR3 sequence (DNA): TGTGCCAGCAGTCATTTGGGGGCCACTGAAGCTTTCTTT. It codes for CASSHLGATEAFF.